This T cell receptor beta chain was documented in a study of blood T cell repertoires in COVID-19. Whole-study context: The United States, Italy and Spain supplied acute and convalescent COVID-19 samples. T cells, B-cell-depleted T cells, or PBMCs supplied cDNA or gDNA.

V gave up 1 base and J gave up 3 bases; unmatched junction bases: 5. The CDR3 consists of 16 residues. The germline gives CDR1 SGHRS, CDR2 YFSETQ. Per the study methods: Researchers report that nucleated cell counts were estimated from reference gene primer amplification. Assay: immunoSEQ multiplex PCR; the TCRdb copy retains only in-frame clones and omits some. V and J calls and clone size come straight from that table; D and trimming were deduced from the DNA. The sample carries fewer than 200,000 clones, 80% to 90% recorded once. This sequence originates from a man in his fifties with active or convalescent COVID-19. The V gene is TRBV5-1, the J gene TRBJ2-3; TRBD2 matches at 10 bases. The source material was peripheral blood. CDR3 bases: TGCGCCAGCAGCTTGCTAGCGGGGGATAAGACAGATACGCAGTATTTT. Translation: CASSLLAGDKTDTQYF.